The T cell receptor (beta chain) under discussion was sequenced for a study of OX40 agonist ivuxolimab in advanced cancers. Findings and limits, study-wide: Low levels of normalized T-cell clonal expansion also appeared in some nonresponders.

The table came from immunoSEQ multiplex PCR; TCRdb's copy has only in-frame clones and leaves some out. The table shows more than 30,000 clones, with 81% occurring only once. Remarks on this clone: Antigen: not known.

In germline, CDR1 is SGHAT, CDR2 FQNNGV. The germline V and J ends were trimmed by 3 bases and 4 bases, with 9 bases remaining between them. CDR3 length: 13 residues. This sequence was found in an adult with an advanced solid tumor such as melanoma, head and neck, liver or kidney cancer. The specimen was CD4+ or CD8+ T cells sorted from blood, collected in a trial of the OX40 agonist ivuxolimab. The J gene is TRBJ1-2, the V gene TRBV11-2; unclear D gene. CDR3 DNA sequence: TGTGCCAGCAGCTTGACTACTGGCTATGGCTACACCTTC. The encoded protein is CASSLTTGYGYTF.